This is a list of T cell receptor beta chains from one sample in a study of blood T cells in healthy people across ages. TCRdb redid the calling of the 5' RACE reads with MiXCR, one entry per CDR3 protein. The sample records hundreds of thousands of distinct CDR3 sequences, about a quarter being singletons. The same data also went into a second study, on T cells of mothers and their children.

The sequenced sample consisted of blood. The receptors here all came from a boy younger than 18 in good health. Each CDR3 is given with its conserved first and last residue. The size of a clone is reported for some rows only, either as once, few or many, or as a class for expanded clones.

V gene: TRBV30; J gene: TRBJ2-3; clone size: few; CDR3 protein: CAWSDSDTQYF
V gene: TRBV13; J gene: TRBJ2-3; clone size: few; CDR3 protein: CASSWGTGLTDTQYF
V gene: TRBV7-9; J gene: TRBJ1-2; clone size: NA; CDR3 protein: CASSLVEGVRGYTF
V gene: TRBV6-5; J gene: TRBJ1-2; clone size: many; CDR3 protein: CASSEGRGYGYTF
V gene: TRBV7-2; J gene: TRBJ1-2; clone size: NA; CDR3 protein: CASSLAHSDGYGYTF
V gene: TRBV11-2; J gene: TRBJ2-7; clone size: few; CDR3 protein: CASSFPGVYEQYF
V gene: TRBV3-1; J gene: TRBJ2-3; clone size: few; CDR3 protein: CASCPGQGAKGDTQYF
V gene: TRBV3-1; J gene: TRBJ2-3; clone size: few; CDR3 protein: CASSPRIISTRPDTQYF
V gene: TRBV29-1; J gene: TRBJ2-3; clone size: few; CDR3 protein: CSVSWGVGTDTQYF
V gene: TRBV2; J gene: NA; clone size: NA; CDR3 protein: CASRGSGMNQFF
V gene: TRBV12-3/TRBV12-4; J gene: TRBJ2-6; clone size: NA; CDR3 protein: CASSFTLLYLPGRTKSGANVLTF
V gene: TRBV5-5; J gene: TRBJ2-5; clone size: NA; CDR3 protein: CASTPGRVREETQYF
V gene: TRBV20-1; J gene: TRBJ2-1; clone size: NA; CDR3 protein: CSARASGVWEQFF
V gene: TRBV20-1; J gene: TRBJ2-3; clone size: few; CDR3 protein: CSARVGDTQYF
V gene: TRBV6-5; J gene: TRBJ2-5; clone size: NA; CDR3 protein: CASSYGSGGGLQETQYF
V gene: TRBV7-2; J gene: TRBJ2-4; clone size: few; CDR3 protein: CASGARAKNTQYF
V gene: TRBV11-2; J gene: TRBJ2-1; clone size: NA; CDR3 protein: CASSYPRDSRNEQFF